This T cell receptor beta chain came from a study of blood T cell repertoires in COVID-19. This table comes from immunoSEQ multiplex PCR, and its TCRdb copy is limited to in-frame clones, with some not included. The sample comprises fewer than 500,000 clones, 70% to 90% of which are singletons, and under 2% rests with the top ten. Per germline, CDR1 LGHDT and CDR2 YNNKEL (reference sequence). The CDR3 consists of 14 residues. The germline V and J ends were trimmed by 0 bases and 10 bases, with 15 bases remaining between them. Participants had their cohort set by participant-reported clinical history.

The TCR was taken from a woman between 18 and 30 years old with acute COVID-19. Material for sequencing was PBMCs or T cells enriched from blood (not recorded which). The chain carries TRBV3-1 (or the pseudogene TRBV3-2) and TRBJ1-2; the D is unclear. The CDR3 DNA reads TGTGCCAGCAGCCAAGATCATCAGGTCATAGACTACACCTTC. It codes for CASSQDHQVIDYTF.